This T cell receptor (beta chain) is drawn from a study of vaccination effects on CD4 cells after COVID-19. Across the whole study: Post-vaccine specimens arrived a median 72 days past the second dose. Overall study results and limits: Just 1 of 255 vaccine-induced clones in healthy recipients was cross-reactive.

Note on this clone: Its antigen remains unknown.

Using viral peptide pools, the ViraFEST assay grew out antigen-specific CD4+ T cells prior to sequencing. Subsequent to less than twelve days of culture, CD4+ T cells were isolated. Either the BNT162b2 or mRNA-1273 vaccine was given to participants in two doses. Each well held about 2 million PBMC cultured with 7.5 to 10 ug/ml peptides and 8.5 to 10 IU/ml IL-2. Fresh IL-2-containing medium replaced half the medium on days 3 and 7. The CDR3 runs to 12 residues. Germline V gives CDR1 SGHNT, CDR2 YENEEA. V was pared by 5 bases and J by 6 bases, with 9 bases between. Some clones are missing from TCRdb's copy, which holds only in-frame ones; the method was immunoSEQ multiplex PCR. The table shows around 30,000 clones, with 72% occurring only once.

This chain connects TRBV11-3 to TRBJ2-3; D remains unclear. Material: CD4+ T cells from PBMCs cultured with HCoV-229E spike peptides, obtained after COVID-19 vaccination. The receptor's source is a human donor who received a COVID-19 vaccine. CDR3 residues: CASSKGPDTQYF. The CDR3 nucleotides read TGTGCCAGCAGCAAAGGTCCGGATACGCAGTATTTT.